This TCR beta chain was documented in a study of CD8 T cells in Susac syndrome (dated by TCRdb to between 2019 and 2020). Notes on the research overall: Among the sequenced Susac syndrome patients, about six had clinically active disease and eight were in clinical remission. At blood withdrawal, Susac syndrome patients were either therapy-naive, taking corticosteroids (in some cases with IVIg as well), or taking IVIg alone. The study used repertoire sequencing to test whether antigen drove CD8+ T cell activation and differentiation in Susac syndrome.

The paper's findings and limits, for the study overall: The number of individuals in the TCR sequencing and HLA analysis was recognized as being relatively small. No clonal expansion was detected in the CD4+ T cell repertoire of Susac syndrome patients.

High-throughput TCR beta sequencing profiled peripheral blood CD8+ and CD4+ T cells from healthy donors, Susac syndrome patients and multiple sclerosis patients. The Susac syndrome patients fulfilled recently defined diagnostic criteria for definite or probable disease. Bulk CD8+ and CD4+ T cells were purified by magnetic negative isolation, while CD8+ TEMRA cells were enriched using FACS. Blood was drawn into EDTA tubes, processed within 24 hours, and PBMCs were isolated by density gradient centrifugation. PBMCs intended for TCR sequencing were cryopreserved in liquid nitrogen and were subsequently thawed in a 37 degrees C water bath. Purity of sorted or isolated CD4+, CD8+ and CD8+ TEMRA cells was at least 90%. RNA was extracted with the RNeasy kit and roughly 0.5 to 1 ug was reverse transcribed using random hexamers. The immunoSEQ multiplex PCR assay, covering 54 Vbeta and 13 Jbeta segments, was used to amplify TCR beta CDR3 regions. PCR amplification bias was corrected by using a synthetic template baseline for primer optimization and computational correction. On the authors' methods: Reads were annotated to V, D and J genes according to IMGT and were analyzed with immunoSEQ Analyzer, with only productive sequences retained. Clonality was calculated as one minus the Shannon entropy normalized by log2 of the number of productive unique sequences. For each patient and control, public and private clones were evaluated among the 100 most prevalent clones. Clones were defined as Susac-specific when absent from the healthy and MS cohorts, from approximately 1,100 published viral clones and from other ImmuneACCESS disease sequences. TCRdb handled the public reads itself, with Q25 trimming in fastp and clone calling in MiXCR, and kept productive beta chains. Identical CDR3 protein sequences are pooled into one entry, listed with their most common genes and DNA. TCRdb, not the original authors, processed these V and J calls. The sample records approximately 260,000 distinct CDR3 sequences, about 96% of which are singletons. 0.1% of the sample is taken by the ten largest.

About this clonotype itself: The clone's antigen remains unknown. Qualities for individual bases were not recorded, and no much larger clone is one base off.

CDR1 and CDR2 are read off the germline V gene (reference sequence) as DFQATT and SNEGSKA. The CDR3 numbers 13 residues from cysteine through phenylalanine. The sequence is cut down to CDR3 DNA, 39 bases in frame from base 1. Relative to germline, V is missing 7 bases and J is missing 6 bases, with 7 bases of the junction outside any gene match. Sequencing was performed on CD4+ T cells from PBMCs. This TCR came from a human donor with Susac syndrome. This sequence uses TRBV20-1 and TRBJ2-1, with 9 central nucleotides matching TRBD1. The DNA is TGCAGTGGCCTGACAGGGGGAGGCAATGAGCAGTTCTTC. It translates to CSGLTGGGNEQFF.